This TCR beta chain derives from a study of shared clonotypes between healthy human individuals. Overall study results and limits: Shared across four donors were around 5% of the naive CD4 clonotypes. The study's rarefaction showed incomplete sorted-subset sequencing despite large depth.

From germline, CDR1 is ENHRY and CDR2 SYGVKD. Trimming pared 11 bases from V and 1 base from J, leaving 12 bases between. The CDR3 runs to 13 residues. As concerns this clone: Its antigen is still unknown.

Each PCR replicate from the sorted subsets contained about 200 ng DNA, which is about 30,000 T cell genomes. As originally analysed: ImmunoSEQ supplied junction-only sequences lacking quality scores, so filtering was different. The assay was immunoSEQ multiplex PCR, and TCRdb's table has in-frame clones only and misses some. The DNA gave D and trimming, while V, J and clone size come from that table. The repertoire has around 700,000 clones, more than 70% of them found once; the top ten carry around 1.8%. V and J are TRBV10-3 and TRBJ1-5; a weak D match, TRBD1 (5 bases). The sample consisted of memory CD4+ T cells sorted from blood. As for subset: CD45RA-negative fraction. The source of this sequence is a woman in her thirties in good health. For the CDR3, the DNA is TGTGCCTCCTCGGGGGACAGCAATCAGCCCCAGCATTTT. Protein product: CASSGDSNQPQHF.